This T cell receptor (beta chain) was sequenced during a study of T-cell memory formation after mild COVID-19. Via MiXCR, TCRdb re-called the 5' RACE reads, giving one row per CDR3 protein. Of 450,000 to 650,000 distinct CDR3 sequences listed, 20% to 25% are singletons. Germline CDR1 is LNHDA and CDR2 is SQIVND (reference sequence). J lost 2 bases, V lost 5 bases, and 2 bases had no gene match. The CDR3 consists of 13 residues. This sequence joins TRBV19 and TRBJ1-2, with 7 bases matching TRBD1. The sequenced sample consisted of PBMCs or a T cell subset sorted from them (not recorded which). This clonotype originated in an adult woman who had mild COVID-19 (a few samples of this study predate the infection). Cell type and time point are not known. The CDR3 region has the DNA TGTGCCAGTAGTGTCAGGGGGAACTATGGCTACACCTTC. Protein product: CASSVRGNYGYTF.